One sample yielded the 9 T cell receptor beta chains listed below, sequenced in a study of T cell responses to AZD1222 COVID-19 vaccine. Clones were sequenced by immunoSEQ multiplex PCR, and TCRdb holds only the in-frame ones, with some missing. The sample lists 65,000 to 100,000 clones, 80% seen once, with less than 25% in the top ten. The specimen comprised peripheral blood, sampled on day 0 of AZD1222 vaccination. Source of these receptors: an adult in good health.

A few counts support this clone. V gene TRBV7-9 combines with J gene TRBJ2-7, with TRBD1 identical over 12 bases. Trimming at V came to 4 bases and at J to 9 bases, leaving 7 bases not matched to a gene. From germline, CDR1 is SEHNR and CDR2 FQNEAQ (reference sequence). The CDR3 runs to 14 residues. DNA for the CDR3: TGTGCCAGCAGCTCTCCCGGGACAGGGGGCGTGCAGTACTTC. This gives the protein CASSSPGTGGVQYF. The variable domain in full, with the rest retrieved from reference TRBV7-9 and TRBJ2-7, is DTGVSQNPRHKITKRGQNVTFRCDPISEHNRLYWYRQTLGQGPEFLTYFQNEAQLEKSRLLSDRFSAERPKGSFSTLEIQRTEQGDSAMYLCASSSPGTGGVQYFGPGTRLTVT.

This chain links TRBV6-5 with TRBJ1-3; no firm D call. The germline V gene encodes CDR1 MNHEY and CDR2 SVGAGI. The CDR3 consists of 11 residues. Trimming left V 6 bases short and J 4 bases short, with 4 bases between. The CDR3 spells CASSRGNTIYF. As DNA, the CDR3 is TGTGCCAGCAGCCGGGGAAACACCATATATTTT.

The chain carries TRBV7-9 and TRBJ2-1; D is unclear. V dropped 1 base and J dropped 5 bases, with 12 bases sitting between them. Germline-derived CDR1 and CDR2 are SEHNR and FQNEAQ (reference sequence). The CDR3 has 15 residues. The CDR3 DNA sequence: TGTGCCAGCAGCTTAGAAGGCAGGAATGACAATGAGCAGTTCTTC. Translation: CASSLEGRNDNEQFF. The full variable domain, rest sourced from reference TRBV7-9 and TRBJ2-1, is DTGVSQNPRHKITKRGQNVTFRCDPISEHNRLYWYRQTLGQGPEFLTYFQNEAQLEKSRLLSDRFSAERPKGSFSTLEIQRTEQGDSAMYLCASSLEGRNDNEQFFGPGTRLTVL.

The chain uses TRBV2 and TRBJ2-7, with D possibly TRBD2 on 5 matching bases. This CDR3 is built from 14 residues. V was trimmed by 7 bases and J by 4 bases, leaving 17 bases between them. CDR1 is SNHLY and CDR2 is FYNNEI in the germline V gene. CDR3 amino acids: CASKRIGGNYEQYF. The CDR3 DNA sequence: TGTGCCAGCAAAAGGATAGGAGGCAATTACGAGCAGTACTTC.

This chain joins TRBV12-3 or TRBV12-4 and TRBJ1-2, with D unclear. The CDR3 totals 12 residues. V dropped 6 bases and J dropped 3 bases, with 8 bases sitting between them. The CDR3 protein is CASSPQYYGYTF. As DNA, the CDR3 is TGTGCCAGCAGCCCACAGTACTATGGCTACACCTTC.

There are a few counts of this clone. The gene calls are TRBV4-1 and TRBJ1-5; D might be TRBD1 (5 bases). Trimming shortened V by 5 bases and J by 0 bases, and 14 bases separated the two germline ends. In germline, CDR1 is MGHRA, CDR2 YSYEKL. The CDR3 sequence is 16 residues long. CDR3 DNA sequence: TGCGCCAGCAGCTACCGGGACGGACCTAGCAATCAGCCCCAGCATTTT. Translation gives CASSYRDGPSNQPQHF.

The chain recombines TRBV2 with TRBJ1-2, with D unclear. The germline V gene has CDR1 SNHLY and CDR2 FYNNEI. The CDR3 runs to 13 residues. V was trimmed by 6 bases and J by 4 bases, leaving 12 bases between them. CDR3 DNA: TGTGCCAGCAGGGTGGCTCGGGGCTATGGCTACACCTTC. This gives the protein CASRVARGYGYTF.

The V call is TRBV18, the J call TRBJ1-6; D is ambiguous. Germline CDR1 KGHSH, CDR2 LQKENI. V was clipped by 1 base and J by 5 bases, with 9 bases between them. This CDR3 spans 15 amino acids. The CDR3 DNA is TGTGCCAGCTCACCACAAGGTCCGGATAATTCACCCCTCCACTTT. Translation gives CASSPQGPDNSPLHF.

This clone was found once. The rearrangement joins TRBV11-2 to TRBJ1-6; possible D gene TRBD1, 6 bases. V was cut by 8 bases and J by 6 bases, with 14 bases left in between. Germline V gene data show CDR1 as SGHAT and CDR2 as FQNNGV. CDR3 size: 14 residues. CDR3 residues: CASARDILNSPLHF. CDR3 sequence (DNA): TGTGCCAGCGCCCGGGACATACTTAATTCACCCCTCCACTTT.